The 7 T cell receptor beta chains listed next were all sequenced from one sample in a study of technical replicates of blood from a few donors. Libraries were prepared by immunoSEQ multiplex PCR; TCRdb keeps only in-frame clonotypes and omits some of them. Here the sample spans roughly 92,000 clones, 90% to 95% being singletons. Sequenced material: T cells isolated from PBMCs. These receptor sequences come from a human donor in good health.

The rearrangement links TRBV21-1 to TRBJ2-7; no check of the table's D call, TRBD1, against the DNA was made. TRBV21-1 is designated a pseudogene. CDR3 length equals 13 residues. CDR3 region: CASSKDQGNEQYF. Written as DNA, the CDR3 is TGTGCCAGCAGCAAAGATCAGGGGAACGAGCAGTACTTC.

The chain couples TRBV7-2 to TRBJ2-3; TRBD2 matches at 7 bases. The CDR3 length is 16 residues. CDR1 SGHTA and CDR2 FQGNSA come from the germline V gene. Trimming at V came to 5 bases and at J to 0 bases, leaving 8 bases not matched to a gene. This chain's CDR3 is CASSMLADTSTDTQYF. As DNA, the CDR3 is TGTGCCAGCAGCATGCTAGCGGATACTAGCACAGATACGCAGTATTTT.

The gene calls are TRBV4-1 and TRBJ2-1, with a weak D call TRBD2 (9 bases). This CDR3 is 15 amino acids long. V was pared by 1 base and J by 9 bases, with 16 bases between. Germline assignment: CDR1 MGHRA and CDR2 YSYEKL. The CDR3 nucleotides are TGCGCCAGCAGCCAAGGGCGGGAGGGGACAGGTGAGCAGTTCTTC. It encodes CASSQGREGTGEQFF.

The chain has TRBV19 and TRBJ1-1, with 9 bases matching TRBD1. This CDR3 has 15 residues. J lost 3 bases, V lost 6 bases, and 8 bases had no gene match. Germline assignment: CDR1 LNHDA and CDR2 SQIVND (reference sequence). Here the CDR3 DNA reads TGTGCCAGTAGCCGAATTACAGGGGGCTACACTGAAGCTTTCTTT. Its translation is CASSRITGGYTEAFF.

CDR3 sequence (DNA): TGTGCCACTGGGGAACCGAGGGACAGCACTTTTAATGAAAAACTGTTTTTT. Its translation: CATGEPRDSTFNEKLFF. This sequence joins TRBV28 and TRBJ1-4, with TRBD1 identical over 7 bases. V lost 10 bases to trimming and J lost 4 bases; unmatched junction nucleotides: 18. This CDR3 has 17 amino acids. Germline assignment: CDR1 MDHEN and CDR2 SYDVKM.

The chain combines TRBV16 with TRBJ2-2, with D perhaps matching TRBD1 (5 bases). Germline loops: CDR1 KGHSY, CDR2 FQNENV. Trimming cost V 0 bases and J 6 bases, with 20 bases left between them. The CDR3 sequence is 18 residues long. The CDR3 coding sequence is TGTGCCAGCAGCCAATCGGATACGGGCAGGGAAAAGCCCGGGGAGCTGTTTTTT. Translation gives CASSQSDTGREKPGELFF.

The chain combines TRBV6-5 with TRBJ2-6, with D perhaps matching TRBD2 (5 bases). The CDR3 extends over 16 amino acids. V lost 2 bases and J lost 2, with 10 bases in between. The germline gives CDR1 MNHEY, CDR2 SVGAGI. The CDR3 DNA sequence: TGTGCCAGCAGTTACCCTATCGGGACTGGGGCCAACGTCCTGACTTTC. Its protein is CASSYPIGTGANVLTF.